This TCR beta chain was recovered during a study of shared clonotypes between healthy human individuals. Study information: A couple of female and three male donors aged 18 to 49 were enrolled.

About this clone: Its antigen remains unknown.

Splitting of each subset's genomic DNA was done evenly across several immunoSEQ plates. This table comes from immunoSEQ multiplex PCR, and its TCRdb copy is limited to in-frame clones, with some not included. The sample shows some 2,000,000 clones, about 94% of them seen only once. Germline CDR1 is MNHEY and CDR2 is SMNVEV (reference sequence). Trimming removed 8 bases from V and 6 bases from J, with 19 bases in between. There are 14 residues in the CDR3. Study results and limitations: Some clonotypes were shared by all four sorted-subset donors, while others were not shared. The non-shared ones had lower generation probabilities than the shared ones. Around 4.9% of naive CD4 clonotypes were shared across a handful of donors.

Only CD45RO-negative cells positively selected for CCR7 counted as naive CD8 cells, so terminally differentiated effector memory CD45RA+ cells were excluded. Sequencing input: naive CD8+ T cells sorted from blood. The V call is TRBV27, the J call TRBJ1-2; D gene unclear. This receptor was taken from a man younger than 30 in good health. The CDR3 DNA sequence: TGTGCCAGCGCAACCCTTCCTAGGGTGCATGGCTACACCTTC. Translating gives CASATLPRVHGYTF.